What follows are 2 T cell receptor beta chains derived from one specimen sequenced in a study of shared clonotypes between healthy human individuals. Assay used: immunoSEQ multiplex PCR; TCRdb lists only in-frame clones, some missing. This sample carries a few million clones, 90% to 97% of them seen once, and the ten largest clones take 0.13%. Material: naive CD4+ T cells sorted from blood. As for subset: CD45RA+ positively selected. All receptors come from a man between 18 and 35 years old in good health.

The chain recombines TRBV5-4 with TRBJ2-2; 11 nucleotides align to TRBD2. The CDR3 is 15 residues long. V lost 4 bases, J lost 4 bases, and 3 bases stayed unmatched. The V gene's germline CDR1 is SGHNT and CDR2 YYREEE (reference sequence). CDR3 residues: CASSPGTSGTGELFF. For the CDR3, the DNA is TGTGCCAGCAGCCCTGGGACTAGCGGCACCGGGGAGCTGTTTTTT.

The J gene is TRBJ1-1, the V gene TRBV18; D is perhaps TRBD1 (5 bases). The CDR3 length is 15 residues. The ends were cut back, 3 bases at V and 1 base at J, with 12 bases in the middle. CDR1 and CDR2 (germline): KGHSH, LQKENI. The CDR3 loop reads CASSPPGTQNTEAFF. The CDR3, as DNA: TGTGCCAGCTCACCTCCCGGGACTCAGAACACTGAAGCTTTCTTT.